This TCR beta chain was documented in a study of cytomegalovirus exposure and HLA in healthy donors. Study outcomes and limitations: Because they were indistinguishable, some V segments, including TRBV6-2 and TRBV6-3, were excluded. Reportedly, TCR beta sequences accurately predicted HLA-A and HLA-B alleles in most subjects. Fewer N-insertions (relative to the approximately 670-donor mean) were reportedly seen in an Asian-associated ancestry cluster in a later analysis.

From germline, CDR1 is GTSNPN and CDR2 SVGIG (reference sequence). The CDR3 has 14 amino acids. J was trimmed by 0 bases and V by 1 base; bases with no gene match: 0. The PCR employed 60 Vbeta primers together with 13 Jbeta primers. Repertoires were generated with immunoSEQ multiplex PCR, while TCRdb's copy carries only in-frame clones and drops some. The sample records more than 95,000 clones, more than 75% being singletons. To note about this clone: Its antigen is not identified.

Sequencing was performed on PBMCs. This receptor was obtained from a man aged 40-50 years in good health and CMV-seronegative. This chain links TRBV30 with TRBJ2-3; 8 bases fit TRBD1. The CDR3 DNA sequence: TGTGCCTGGAGTGGGGACAGGAGCACAGATACGCAGTATTTT. Its translation is CAWSGDRSTDTQYF.